One sample yielded the 15 T cell receptor beta chains listed below, sequenced in a study of blood T cell repertoires in COVID-19. Clones were sequenced by immunoSEQ multiplex PCR, and TCRdb holds only the in-frame ones, with some missing. The table lists around 190,000 clones, around 90% of them singletons. Sequenced material: peripheral blood. The receptor set was obtained from a human donor in a cohort sampled during active COVID-19.

This chain links TRBV19 with TRBJ2-3; 9 bases map to TRBD2. This CDR3 region has 15 residues. Germline V lookup: CDR1 LNHDA, CDR2 SQIVND (reference sequence). V gave up 7 bases and J gave up 6 bases; unmatched junction bases: 11. DNA for the CDR3: TGTGCCAGTACCCCTCGGGTAGCGGGAGCTGATACGCAGTATTTT. Its protein product is CASTPRVAGADTQYF.

This chain links TRBV19 with TRBJ1-2; 7 positions agree with TRBD1. Trimming removed 10 bases from V and 4 bases from J; junction bases left unmatched: 15. Germline assignment: CDR1 LNHDA and CDR2 SQIVND (reference sequence). CDR3 length: 15 residues. CDR3 residues: CATSRGEGASYGYTF. As DNA, the CDR3 is TGTGCCACCTCCAGGGGGGAAGGAGCAAGCTATGGCTACACCTTC.

The chain links TRBV11-2 to TRBJ2-1, with a possible D match to TRBD2 (5 bases). Germline V gene sequence: CDR1 SGHAT, CDR2 FQNNGV. Trimming shortened V by 1 base and J by 0 bases, and 7 bases separated the two germline ends. The CDR3 is made up of 15 amino acids. The CDR3 is CASSLGTSSYNEQFF. DNA for the CDR3: TGTGCCAGCAGCTTAGGAACTAGCTCCTACAATGAGCAGTTCTTC. The full variable domain, its missing parts supplied by reference TRBV11-2 and TRBJ2-1, is EAGVAQSPRYKIIEKRQSVAFWCNPISGHATLYWYQQILGQGPKLLIQFQNNGVVDDSQLPKDRFSAERLKGVDSTLKIQPAKLEDSAVYLCASSLGTSSYNEQFFGPGTRLTVL.

This chain joins TRBV4-3 and TRBJ1-5, with TRBD1 matching over 7 bases. V shed 3 bases, J shed 2 bases, and the junction held 4 bases outside the gene matches. The CDR3 spans 15 residues. Germline loops: CDR1 LGHNA, CDR2 YSLEER. The CDR3 nucleotides read TGCGCCAGCAGCCATGACGGGACAGGCAATCAGCCCCAGCATTTT. Translation: CASSHDGTGNQPQHF.

A single count supports this clone. The V gene is TRBV9, the J gene TRBJ2-7; tentative D call: TRBD2 (6 bases). CDR3 size: 15 residues. CDR1 SGDLS and CDR2 YYNGEE come from the germline V gene. The V end was cut by 0 bases, the J end by 2 bases, with 12 bases between. The CDR3 loop is CASSVDGGTTYEQYF. The CDR3 nucleotides are TGTGCCAGCAGCGTAGACGGCGGGACCACCTACGAGCAGTACTTC.

This clone was seen only a few times. This CDR3 is also generated by other DNA sequences in the sample. This chain joins TRBV2 and TRBJ2-7; 7 nucleotides line up with TRBD1. The CDR3 is 12 amino acids. Per the germline V gene, CDR1 is SNHLY and CDR2 is FYNNEI. V was clipped by 5 bases and J by 3 bases; unmatched bases: 1. The CDR3 bases are TGTGCCAGCAGTCGGGACAGCTACGAGCAGTACTTC. This codes for CASSRDSYEQYF.

This clone was counted once. The gene calls are TRBV7-9 and TRBJ2-7, with 11 bases fitting TRBD1. J lost 0 bases, V lost 1 base, and 8 bases had no gene match. The CDR3 totals 18 residues. The germline V gene has CDR1 SEHNR and CDR2 FQNEAQ (reference sequence). CDR3 coding DNA: TGTGCCAGCAGCTTAGAGGGACAGGGGGGCGAATTCTCCTACGAGCAGTACTTC. Its translation: CASSLEGQGGEFSYEQYF.

This chain uses TRBV20-1 with TRBJ2-5, with 8 nucleotides matching TRBD2. The CDR3 spans 14 residues. Germline trimming cut 3 bases from V and 5 bases from J; bases unmatched to any gene: 8. Germline values: CDR1 DFQATT, CDR2 SNEGSKA (reference sequence). The CDR3 nucleotides are TGCAGTGCTAGTGGGACTAGGATTTGGGAGACCCAGTACTTC. Protein sequence: CSASGTRIWETQYF.

The chain is built from TRBV5-1 and TRBJ2-6; D gene ambiguous. The CDR3 runs 16 residues. Per germline, CDR1 SGHRS and CDR2 YFSETQ. V was clipped by 6 bases and J by 4 bases, with 17 bases between them. The CDR3 nucleotides read TGCGCCAGCACCTCCTATGGTCTGAGCGGGGCCAACGTCCTGACTTTC. The encoded protein is CASTSYGLSGANVLTF.

The DNA of the CDR3 is TGTGCCAGCAGCCAAGGGGTTGAGCAGTACTTC. Translation: CASSQGVEQYF. V and J are TRBV5-4 and TRBJ2-7; D possibly corresponds to TRBD1 (5 bases). The length of the CDR3 is 11 residues. The V end was cut by 4 bases, the J end by 7 bases, with 9 bases between. From germline, CDR1 is SGHNT and CDR2 YYREEE (reference sequence).

The J gene is TRBJ2-1, the V gene TRBV20-1; no definite D call. Per the germline V gene, CDR1 is DFQATT and CDR2 is SNEGSKA (reference sequence). Trimming left V 3 bases short and J 1 base short, with 10 bases between. The CDR3 contains 14 residues. The CDR3 DNA reads as TGCAGTGCTAGTTCAGGTGCGTCCTACAATGAGCAGTTCTTC. Encoded protein: CSASSGASYNEQFF.

The V call is TRBV7-2, the J call TRBJ1-4; D is ambiguous. CDR3 length: 14 residues. CDR1 and CDR2 (germline): SGHTA, FQGNSA. V lost 5 bases, J lost 0 bases, and 7 bases lay in between. CDR3 region: CASSPVATNEKLFF. For the CDR3, the DNA is TGTGCCAGCAGCCCAGTTGCAACTAATGAAAAACTGTTTTTT. Full variable domain (missing parts from reference TRBV7-2 and TRBJ1-4): GAGVSQSPSNKVTEKGKDVELRCDPISGHTALYWYRQSLGQGLEFLIYFQGNSAPDKSGLPSDRFSAERTGGSVSTLTIQRTQQEDSAVYLCASSPVATNEKLFFGSGTQLSVL.

The chain combines TRBV10-2 with TRBJ2-3; D call uncertain. This CDR3 spans 13 amino acids. Looked up from germline, CDR1 is WSHSY and CDR2 is SAAADI. The V end was cut by 6 bases, the J end by 0 bases, with 7 bases between. This CDR3 reads CASRVTSTDTQYF. CDR3 DNA sequence: TGCGCCAGCAGAGTCACTAGCACAGATACGCAGTATTTT.

V and J are TRBV6-2 or TRBV6-3 and TRBJ2-1; 9 positions agree with TRBD2. CDR1 and CDR2 from the germline V gene are MNHEY and SVGEGT. The trim removed 4 bases at V and 5 bases at J, leaving 12 bases unmatched. CDR3 size: 17 residues. The CDR3: CASSSGWSGGLNNEQFF. CDR3 in DNA: TGTGCCAGCAGTTCGGGGTGGAGCGGGGGGCTAAACAATGAGCAGTTCTTC.

As to this clone: The conserved closing phenylalanine or tryptophan is absent in this CDR3, likely reflecting a read error. No DNA is shown, since the ends of the CDR3 on it are uncertain; the CDR3 is the one TCRdb lists. The V call is TRBV30, the J call TRBJ2-7; the D segment call TRBD2 is taken from the table without a DNA check. Germline CDR1 GTSNPN, CDR2 SVGIG (reference sequence). The CDR3 is 13 residues long, ends included. The CDR3 region is CAWSVGVSGRAVL.